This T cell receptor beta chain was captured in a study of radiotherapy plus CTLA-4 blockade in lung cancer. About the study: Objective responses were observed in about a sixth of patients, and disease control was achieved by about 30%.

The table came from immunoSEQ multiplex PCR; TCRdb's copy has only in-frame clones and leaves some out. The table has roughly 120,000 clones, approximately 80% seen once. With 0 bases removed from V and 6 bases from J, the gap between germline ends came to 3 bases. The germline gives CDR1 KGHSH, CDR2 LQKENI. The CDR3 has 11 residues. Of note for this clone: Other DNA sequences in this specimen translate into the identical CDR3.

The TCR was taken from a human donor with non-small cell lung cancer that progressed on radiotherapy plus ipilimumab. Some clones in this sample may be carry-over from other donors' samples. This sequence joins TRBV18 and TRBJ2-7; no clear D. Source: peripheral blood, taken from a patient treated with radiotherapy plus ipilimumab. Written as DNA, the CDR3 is TGTGCCAGCTCACCACCGGGCGAGCAGTACTTC. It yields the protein CASSPPGEQYF.